Listed below are T cell receptor beta chains from one sample, sequenced in a study of control samples from healthy donors and cancer patients. Repertoires were generated with immunoSEQ multiplex PCR, while TCRdb's copy carries only in-frame clones and drops some. The table has 100,000 to 150,000 clones, roughly 90% seen once. Sequenced: blood. These receptors all come from a woman in her forties or fifties in good health. CDR3s include the opening cysteine and the closing phenylalanine or tryptophan. D genes are given only for firm matches.

v_gene	j_gene	len	d_gene	CDR3aa	CDR3nt
TRBV30	TRBJ2-3	13	NA	CAWSVLVSDTQYF	TGTGCCTGGAGTGTATTAGTTTCAGATACGCAGTATTTT
TRBV6-5	TRBJ2-7	14	TRBD1	CASSYGDRGGEQYF	TGTGCCAGCAGTTACGGGGACAGGGGAGGCGAGCAGTACTTC
TRBV28	TRBJ2-1	14	NA	CASSFNGIYNEQFF	TGTGCCAGCAGTTTCAACGGGATTTACAATGAGCAGTTCTTC
TRBV3-1/TRBV3-2	TRBJ1-2	14	NA	CASSQDVRNYGYTF	TGTGCCAGCAGCCAAGATGTCAGGAACTATGGCTACACCTTC
TRBV28	TRBJ1-1	13	NA	CASSLSTNTEAFF	TGTGCCAGCAGTTTATCAACGAACACTGAAGCTTTCTTT
TRBV12-2	TRBJ1-4	17	NA	CASRSQGKLTTNEKLFF	TGTGCAAGTCGCTCACAGGGGAAGTTGACTACTAATGAAAAACTGTTTTTT
TRBV5-5	TRBJ1-2	15	TRBD1	CASSLGQGATYGYTF	TGTGCCAGCAGCTTGGGGCAGGGGGCGACCTATGGCTACACCTTC
TRBV5-1	TRBJ2-3	16	NA	CASSPSGWIGGDTQYF	TGCGCCAGCAGCCCCAGCGGGTGGATCGGAGGGGATACGCAGTATTTT
TRBV18	TRBJ1-5	14	NA	CASSPRQRNRPQHF	TGTGCCAGCTCACCAAGGCAGCGGAATCGGCCCCAGCATTTT
TRBV3-1/TRBV3-2	TRBJ2-3	16	TRBD1	CASSSTGGPRTDTQYF	TGTGCCAGCAGCTCGACAGGGGGCCCTCGCACAGATACGCAGTATTTT